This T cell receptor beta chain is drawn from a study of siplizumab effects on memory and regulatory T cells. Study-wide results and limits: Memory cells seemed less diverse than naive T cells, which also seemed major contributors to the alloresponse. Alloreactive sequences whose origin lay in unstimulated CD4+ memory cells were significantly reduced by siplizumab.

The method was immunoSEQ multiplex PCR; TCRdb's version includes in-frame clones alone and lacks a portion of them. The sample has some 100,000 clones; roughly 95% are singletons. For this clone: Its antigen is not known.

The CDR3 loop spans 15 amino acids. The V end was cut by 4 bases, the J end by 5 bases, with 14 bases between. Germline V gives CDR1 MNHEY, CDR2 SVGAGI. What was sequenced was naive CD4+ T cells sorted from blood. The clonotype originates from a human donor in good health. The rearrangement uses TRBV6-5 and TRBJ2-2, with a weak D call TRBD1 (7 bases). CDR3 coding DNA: TGTGCCAGCAGTTCCCGACAGGGAGGTACCGGGGAGCTGTTTTTT. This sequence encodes CASSSRQGGTGELFF.